Detailed here is one T cell receptor (beta chain). The data were produced by immunoSEQ multiplex PCR, yet TCRdb's version contains in-frame clones alone and is incomplete. The sample has some 140,000 clones; about 94% are singletons. The data originate from a study of control samples from healthy donors and cancer patients. Specimen: blood. The sequence came from a man between 40 and 49 years old in good health.

Written as DNA, the CDR3 is TGTGCCAGCAGTTTCACAGGGAACACTGAAGCTTTCTTT. The encoded protein is CASSFTGNTEAFF. The chain joins TRBV6-5 to TRBJ1-1; perhaps TRBD1 as D (5 bases). CDR1 is MNHEY, CDR2 SVGAGI, per germline. This CDR3 is built from 13 residues. V gave up 4 bases and J gave up 1 base, with 7 bases separating them.